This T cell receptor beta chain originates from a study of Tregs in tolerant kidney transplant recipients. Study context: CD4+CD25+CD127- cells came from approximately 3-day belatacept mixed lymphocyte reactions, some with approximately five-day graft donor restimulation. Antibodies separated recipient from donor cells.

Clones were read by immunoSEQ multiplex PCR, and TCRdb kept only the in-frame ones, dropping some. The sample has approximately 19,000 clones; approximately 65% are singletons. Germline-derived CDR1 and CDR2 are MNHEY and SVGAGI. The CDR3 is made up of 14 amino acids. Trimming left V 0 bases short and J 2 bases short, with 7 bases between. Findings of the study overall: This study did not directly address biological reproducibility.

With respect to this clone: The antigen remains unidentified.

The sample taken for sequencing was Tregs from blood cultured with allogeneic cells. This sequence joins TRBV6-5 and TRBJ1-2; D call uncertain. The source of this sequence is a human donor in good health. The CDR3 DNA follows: TGTGCCAGCAGTTACTCGTTCGGCAACTATGGCTACACCTTC. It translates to CASSYSFGNYGYTF.